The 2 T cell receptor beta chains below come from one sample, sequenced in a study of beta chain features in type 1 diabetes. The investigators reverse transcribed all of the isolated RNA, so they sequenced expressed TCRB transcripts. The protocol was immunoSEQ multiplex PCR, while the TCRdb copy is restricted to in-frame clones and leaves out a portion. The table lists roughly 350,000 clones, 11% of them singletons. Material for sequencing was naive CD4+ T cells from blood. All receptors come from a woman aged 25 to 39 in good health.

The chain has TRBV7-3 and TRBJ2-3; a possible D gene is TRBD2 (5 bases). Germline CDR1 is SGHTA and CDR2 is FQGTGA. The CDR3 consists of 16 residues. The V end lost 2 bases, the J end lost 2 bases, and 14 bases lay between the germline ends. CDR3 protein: CASSLGLRDVTDTQYF. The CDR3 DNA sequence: TGTGCCAGCAGCTTAGGGCTTCGGGATGTCACAGATACGCAGTATTTT.

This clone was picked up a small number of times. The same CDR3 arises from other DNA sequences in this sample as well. The CDR3 DNA is TGTGCCAGCAGCTTAACTAGGGGGCAAGAGACCCAGTACTTC. It yields the protein CASSLTRGQETQYF. The chain combines TRBV7-2 with TRBJ2-5, with D possibly matching TRBD1 (6 bases). V lost 2 bases and J 2 bases, leaving 9 bases between the germline ends. Germline V CDR1 and CDR2: SGHTA, FQGNSA. CDR3 length equals 14 residues.